Listed here are 19 T cell receptor beta chains from one sample, sequenced in a study of cytomegalovirus exposure and HLA in healthy donors. Use of 60 Vbeta and 13 Jbeta primers characterized the PCR. The assay was immunoSEQ multiplex PCR, and TCRdb's table has in-frame clones only and misses some. The repertoire holds roughly 81,000 clones, around four fifths seen once, with approximately 2% in the top ten. The material sequenced was PBMCs. Receptors were obtained from a boy aged 5-17 years in good health and CMV-seronegative.

The chain joins TRBV2 to TRBJ1-5; D is uncertain. V lost 1 base and J 6 bases, leaving 13 bases between the germline ends. The CDR3 length is 15 residues. CDR1 and CDR2 (germline): SNHLY, FYNNEI. The CDR3 region is CASSEGGTVVQPQHF. The CDR3 nucleotides read TGTGCCAGCAGTGAAGGTGGCACAGTGGTTCAGCCCCAGCATTTT.

This chain uses TRBV6-5 with TRBJ2-7; TRBD1 matches 8 bases. The CDR3 extends over 15 amino acids. Losses at the gene ends were 2 bases for V and 4 bases for J; bases not matched to a gene: 7. Germline loops: CDR1 MNHEY, CDR2 SVGAGI. In DNA, the CDR3 is TGTGCCAGCAGTTACGACAGGGGAAAACCTTACGAGCAGTACTTC. Protein sequence: CASSYDRGKPYEQYF.

V gene TRBV4-2 combines with J gene TRBJ2-1, with D hard to call. The CDR3 contains 12 residues. Between the trimmed V and J ends, which lost 0 bases and 11 bases, there was a span of 8 bases. Per the germline V gene, CDR1 is LGHNA and CDR2 is YNFKEQ. CDR3 in amino acids: CASSQDGPKQFF. As DNA, the CDR3 is TGTGCCAGCAGCCAAGATGGGCCAAAGCAGTTCTTC.

The chain combines TRBV7-8 with TRBJ1-2, with D unresolved. The germline V gene has CDR1 SGHVS and CDR2 FQNEAQ. V was trimmed by 5 bases and J by 7 bases, leaving 11 bases between them. The CDR3 consists of 12 residues. Here the CDR3 DNA reads TGTGCCAGCAGCACTATACGCGGTGGCTACACCTTC. Translating gives CASSTIRGGYTF. Full variable domain (missing parts from reference TRBV7-8 and TRBJ1-2): GAGVSQSPRYKVAKRGQDVALRCDPISGHVSLFWYQQALGQGPEFLTYFQNEAQLDKSGLPSDRFFAERPEGSVSTLKIQRTQQEDSAVYLCASSTIRGGYTFGSGTRLTVV.

This sequence joins TRBV6-1 and TRBJ2-7, with 11 bases identical to TRBD1. V lost 6 bases, J lost 4 bases, and 8 bases stayed unmatched. The CDR3 totals 15 residues. Looked up from germline, CDR1 is MNHNS and CDR2 is SASEGT. CDR3 in DNA: TGTGCCAGCAGAAGCGGAGGGACAGGGGGTTACGAGCAGTACTTC. It specifies CASRSGGTGGYEQYF.

The rearrangement links TRBV7-2 to TRBJ1-5; D possibly corresponds to TRBD1 (6 bases). This CDR3 comprises 16 residues. CDR1 and CDR2 from the germline V gene are SGHTA and FQGNSA. Trimming pared 4 bases from V and 2 bases from J, leaving 15 bases between. The CDR3 protein is CASSSEQGLRNQPQHF. CDR3 bases: TGTGCCAGCAGCTCAGAACAGGGTTTGCGCAATCAGCCCCAGCATTTT.

V gene TRBV19 combines with J gene TRBJ2-7; D unclear. From germline, CDR1 is LNHDA and CDR2 SQIVND (reference sequence). CDR3 length: 12 amino acids. V lost 1 base to trimming and J lost 7 bases, with 8 bases between them. The CDR3 coding sequence is TGTGCCAGTAGTATAGGGTCGAGGGAGCAGTACTTC. Translating it yields CASSIGSREQYF.

As for this clone: Additional DNA sequences in this sample encode the identical CDR3. The rearrangement uses TRBV28 and TRBJ2-7; 7 nucleotides match TRBD1. The V and J ends lost 5 bases and 1 base, in that order; junction bases with no gene match: 2. The CDR3 runs to 13 residues. The germline gives CDR1 MDHEN, CDR2 SYDVKM. As DNA, the CDR3 is TGTGCCAGCAGTAGACAGGGTTCCTACGAGCAGTACTTC. This gives the protein CASSRQGSYEQYF.

V gene TRBV7-2 combines with J gene TRBJ1-2; 8 bases are shared with TRBD1. V shed 2 bases and J 7 bases; nucleotides not matched to a gene: 9. CDR1 is SGHTA and CDR2 is FQGNSA in the germline V gene. The CDR3 is 15 amino acids. CDR3 nucleotide sequence: TGTGCCAGCAGCTTATCAAACCTCCAGGGGGCTGGCTACACCTTC. Translated: CASSLSNLQGAGYTF. Filled out from reference TRBV7-2 and TRBJ1-2, the complete variable domain reads GAGVSQSPSNKVTEKGKDVELRCDPISGHTALYWYRQSLGQGLEFLIYFQGNSAPDKSGLPSDRFSAERTGGSVSTLTIQRTQQEDSAVYLCASSLSNLQGAGYTFGSGTRLTVV.

The rearrangement uses TRBV7-2 and TRBJ2-3; 9 bases match TRBD2. The germline CDR1 and CDR2 sequences are SGHTA and FQGNSA. The V segment lost 1 base and the J segment 5 bases; nucleotides outside the gene matches: 7. This CDR3 has 16 residues. The CDR3 region has the DNA TGTGCCAGCAGCTTAGAGGCTAGCGGGGCCCTAGATACGCAGTATTTT. It encodes CASSLEASGALDTQYF.

Here the CDR3 DNA reads TGTGCCTCCGCACAAAGGACAGGGGGAATAAGAACCGGGGAGCTGTTTTTT. It is translated as CASAQRTGGIRTGELFF. This chain links TRBV30 with TRBJ2-2, with 10 bases that match TRBD1. With V trimmed by 7 bases and J by 5 bases, 16 bases remained unmatched. CDR1 GTSNPN and CDR2 SVGIG come from the germline V gene (reference sequence). There are 17 residues in the CDR3.

J is TRBJ2-5 and V is TRBV29-1, with D maybe TRBD2 (6 bases). Gene TRBJ2-7 matches the end of the DNA better, so the J call may be wrong. From germline, CDR1 is SQVTM and CDR2 ANQGSEA. This CDR3 has 11 residues. The CDR3 region has the DNA TGCAGCGTTGAACGGGGGTTCGAGCAGTACTTC. Translating gives CSVERGFEQYF.

The gene calls are TRBV28 and TRBJ1-5; D call uncertain. The germline V gene has CDR1 MDHEN and CDR2 SYDVKM. There are 14 residues in the CDR3. V was clipped by 6 bases and J by 3 bases, with 12 bases between them. The CDR3 region has the DNA TGTGCCAGCAGCCCGCCGAGCTTCAATCAGCCCCAGCATTTT. Its translation: CASSPPSFNQPQHF.

The genes are TRBV6-5 and TRBJ1-3, with D hard to call. This CDR3 contains 11 residues. V dropped 8 bases and J dropped 4 bases, with 6 bases sitting between them. The germline V gene encodes CDR1 MNHEY and CDR2 SVGAGI. This chain's CDR3 is CASSQGNTIYF. CDR3 bases: TGTGCCAGCTCACAGGGAAACACCATATATTTT.

The chain links TRBV7-6 to TRBJ2-7; maybe TRBD1 (6 bases). The CDR3 length is 15 residues. V was clipped by 5 bases and J by 0 bases, with 14 bases between them. The germline V gene encodes CDR1 SGHVS and CDR2 FNYEAQ. CDR3 region: CASSQHRVSSYEQYF. In DNA, the CDR3 is TGTGCCAGCAGCCAACACAGGGTTAGCTCCTACGAGCAGTACTTC. Full variable domain (rest looked up from reference TRBV7-6 and TRBJ2-7): GAGVSQSPRYKVTKRGQDVALRCDPISGHVSLYWYRQALGQGPEFLTYFNYEAQQDKSGLPNDRFSAERPEGSISTLTIQRTEQRDSAMYRCASSQHRVSSYEQYFGPGTRLTVT.

This chain joins TRBV4-3 and TRBJ2-7, with TRBD1 matching over 9 bases. The length of the CDR3 is 15 residues. Looked up from germline, CDR1 is LGHNA and CDR2 is YSLEER. The trim removed 3 bases at V and 2 bases at J, leaving 5 bases unmatched. The CDR3 DNA sequence: TGCGCCAGCAGCCAGGGACAGGGAGTAGCCTACGAGCAGTACTTC. It is translated as CASSQGQGVAYEQYF.

The chain joins TRBV28 to TRBJ1-2, with TRBD1 identical over 7 bases. CDR3 size: 15 residues. The junction had 9 bases not matched to a gene; V was cut back by 4 bases and J by 4 bases. Per the germline V gene, CDR1 is MDHEN and CDR2 is SYDVKM. DNA for the CDR3: TGTGCCAGCAGTTCCGAAGGACAGGAACCCTATGGCTACACCTTC. Its protein is CASSSEGQEPYGYTF.

The J gene is TRBJ2-1, the V gene TRBV5-1; 10 nucleotides match TRBD1. CDR3 length equals 15 residues. With 1 base clipped from V and 6 bases from J, the junction kept 4 bases outside the gene matches. CDR1 SGHRS and CDR2 YFSETQ come from the germline V gene. CDR3 DNA: TGCGCCAGCAGCTTGTGGACAGGGGGGTTCAATGAGCAGTTCTTC. Translated, it gives CASSLWTGGFNEQFF. The full variable domain, rest sourced from reference TRBV5-1 and TRBJ2-1, is KAGVTQTPRYLIKTRGQQVTLSCSPISGHRSVSWYQQTPGQGLQFLFEYFSETQRNKGNFPGRFSGRQFSNSRSEMNVSTLELGDSALYLCASSLWTGGFNEQFFGPGTRLTVL.

The rearrangement joins TRBV7-9 to TRBJ1-1; D perhaps matches TRBD1 (5 bases). Germline CDR1 SEHNR, CDR2 FQNEAQ (reference sequence). The CDR3 spans 13 residues. Trimming took off 1 base at V and 7 bases at J, with 10 bases between the two ends. DNA of the CDR3: TGTGCCAGCAGCTTAGTTATAACAGGTGAAGCTTTCTTT. Translation gives CASSLVITGEAFF.